This TCR beta chain was identified in a study of T-cell memory formation after mild COVID-19. The wider study: Across donors, TCR clusters were largely donor specific. Study-wide results and limits: Chiefly within CM and EM were the contracting CD4+ clones; CD8+ ones were within EMRA. Memory cells collected pre-infection included some clones that later responded, suggesting cross-reactive memory joined. Later expanders leaned toward CD4+, whereas clones contracting from day 15 to 85 were balanced CD4/CD8.

Each CDR3 protein is one row after TCRdb ran MiXCR on the 5' RACE reads. This table holds around 530,000 distinct CDR3 sequences, less than 25% found once. About this clonotype: Its antigen remains unknown.

Germline V gene data show CDR1 as MNHEY and CDR2 as SMNVEV (reference sequence). V gave up 3 bases and J gave up 6 bases, with 9 bases separating them. This CDR3 comprises 13 residues. The origin of this receptor is an adult woman who had mild COVID-19 (a few samples of this study predate the infection). Cell type and time point are not known. Input material: PBMCs or a T cell subset sorted from them (not recorded which). This chain connects TRBV27 to TRBJ2-1; the D is unclear. CDR3: CASSLAWSNEQFF. The CDR3 bases are TGTGCCAGCAGTTTGGCATGGTCCAATGAGCAGTTCTTC.